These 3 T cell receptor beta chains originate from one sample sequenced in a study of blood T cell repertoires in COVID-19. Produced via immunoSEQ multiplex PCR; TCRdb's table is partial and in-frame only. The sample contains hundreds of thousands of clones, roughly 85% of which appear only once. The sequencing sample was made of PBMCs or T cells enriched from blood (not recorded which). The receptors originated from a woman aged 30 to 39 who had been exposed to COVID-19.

The CDR3 region has the DNA TGCAGCGTTGCGGGAACTAACTATGGCTACACCTTC. Its translation: CSVAGTNYGYTF. V is TRBV29-1 and J is TRBJ1-2; D not resolved. With 4 bases removed from V and 0 bases from J, the gap between germline ends came to 6 bases. Germline V lookup: CDR1 SQVTM, CDR2 ANQGSEA. The CDR3 totals 12 residues.

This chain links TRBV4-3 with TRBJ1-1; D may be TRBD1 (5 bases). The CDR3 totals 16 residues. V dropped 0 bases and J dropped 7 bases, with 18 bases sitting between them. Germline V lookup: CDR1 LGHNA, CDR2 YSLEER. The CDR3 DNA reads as TGCGCCAGCAGCCAAGATCTGGGAGGTCGGGGCATTGAAGCTTTCTTT. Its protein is CASSQDLGGRGIEAFF.

CDR3 nucleotide sequence: TGTGCCAGCAGTACGGACACCACCGGGGAGCTGTTTTTT. This codes for CASSTDTTGELFF. The rearrangement joins TRBV12-3 or TRBV12-4 to TRBJ2-2; D is possibly TRBD1 (5 bases). With 5 bases removed from V and 4 bases from J, the gap between germline ends came to 8 bases. The CDR3 has 13 residues.